This record concerns one TCR beta chain sequence. The antigen remains undetermined. The junction departs from germline at one end; a sequencing error may be responsible. Assay used: immunoSEQ multiplex PCR; TCRdb lists only in-frame clones, some missing. There are around 20,000 clones in the sample; roughly 80% occur only once, and more than 20% lies in the top ten. With no exception, relapse followed autologous stem cell transplantation in all patients, and brentuximab vedotin exposure varied. This record comes from a study of PD-1 blockade in classical Hodgkin lymphoma. Study results and caveats: Diversity similar to that of newly diagnosed patients was seen at baseline in complete responders. The authors have not defined what causes the repertoire differences, possibly disease activity or prior therapy. Newly diagnosed patients had baseline TCR diversity that was reportedly lower than that of healthy donors.

Germline-derived CDR1 and CDR2 are ENHRY and SYGVKD. The CDR3 is 15 amino acids. The gene calls are TRBV10-3 and TRBJ2-5, with TRBD1 matching over 7 bases. The specimen comprised peripheral blood mononuclear cells (PBMCs), sampled at baseline. This clonotype was obtained from a human donor with classical Hodgkin lymphoma. In DNA, the CDR3 is TGTGCCATCAGTGCTATCCGGGACAGCCAACAGACCCAGTACTTC. It translates to CAISAIRDSQQTQYF.